This T cell receptor beta chain was identified during a study of sequential checkpoint blockade in melanoma. Method: immunoSEQ multiplex PCR; TCRdb's copy keeps in-frame clones and lacks some. The data show tens of thousands of clones, with roughly 80% seen just once and roughly 30% held by the top ten. Sample treatment: randomized to nivolumab then ipilimumab (arm A) or the reverse (arm B). Live CD3+CD8+ CD19− CD56− cells were sorted from PBMCs. The specimen comprised CD8+ T cells sorted from blood (inferred from file names), sampled from a patient given nivolumab and ipilimumab in sequence. This receptor was taken from a human donor with melanoma.

DNA of the CDR3: TGTGCCAGCAAGACGGACAGGGGAAGGCCCTACGAGCAGTACTTC. Translation gives CASKTDRGRPYEQYF. The V call is TRBV6-5, the J call TRBJ2-5; 9 bases are a match to TRBD1. Judging by the DNA end, TRBJ2-7 fits better; the J call may be wrong. Germline V gives CDR1 MNHEY, CDR2 SVGAGI. The CDR3 loop spans 15 amino acids.